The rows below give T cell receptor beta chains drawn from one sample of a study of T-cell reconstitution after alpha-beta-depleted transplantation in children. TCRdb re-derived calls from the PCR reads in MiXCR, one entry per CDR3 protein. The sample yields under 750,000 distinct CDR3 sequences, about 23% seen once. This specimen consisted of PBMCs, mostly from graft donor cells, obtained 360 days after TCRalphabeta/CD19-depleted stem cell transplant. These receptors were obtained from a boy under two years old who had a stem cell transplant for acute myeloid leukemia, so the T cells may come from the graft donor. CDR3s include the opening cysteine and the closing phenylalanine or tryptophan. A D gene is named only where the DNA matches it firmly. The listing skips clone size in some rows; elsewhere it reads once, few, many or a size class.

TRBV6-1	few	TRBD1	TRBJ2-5	CASSPRQGYQETQYF	TGTGCCAGCAGTCCACGACAGGGGTACCAAGAGACCCAGTACTTC
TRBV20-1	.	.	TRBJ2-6	CSAARSYSGANVLTF	TGCAGTGCCGCAAGAAGTTACTCTGGGGCCAACGTCCTGACTTTC
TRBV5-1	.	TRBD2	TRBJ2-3	CASSLSGASTDTQYF	TGCGCCAGCAGCTTGAGCGGGGCTAGCACAGATACGCAGTATTTT
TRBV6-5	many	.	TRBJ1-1	CASSYSRRGTEAFF	TGTGCCAGCAGTTACTCGAGGAGGGGCACTGAAGCTTTCTTT
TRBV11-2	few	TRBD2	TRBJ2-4	CASSPPGGGGRFQYF	TGTGCCAGCAGCCCCCCCGGCGGGGGCGGGAGGTTTCAGTACTTC
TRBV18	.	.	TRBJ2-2	CASSPRSDTYTGELFF	TGTGCCAGCTCACCCCGAAGCGACACGTACACCGGGGAGCTGTTTTTT
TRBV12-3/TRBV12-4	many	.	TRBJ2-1	CASSLLSGDEQFF	TGTGCCAGCAGTTTATTGTCCGGGGATGAGCAGTTCTTC
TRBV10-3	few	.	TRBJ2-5	CAISERGETQYF	TGTGCCATCAGTGAGCGGGGGGAGACCCAGTACTTC
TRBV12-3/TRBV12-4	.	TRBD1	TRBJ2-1	CASTTDRGRGEQFF	TGTGCCAGCACCACGGACAGGGGGCGAGGAGAGCAGTTCTTC
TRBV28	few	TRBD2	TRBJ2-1	CASSLGLAGARSDNEQFF	TGTGCCAGCAGTTTAGGGCTAGCGGGGGCCCGCTCTGACAATGAGCAGTTCTTC
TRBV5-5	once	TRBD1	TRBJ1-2	CASSPIGGNYGYTF	TGTGCCAGCAGCCCCATAGGGGGCAACTATGGCTACACCTTC
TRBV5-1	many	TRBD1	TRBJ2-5	CASRRQGQETQYF	TGCGCCAGCAGACGACAGGGACAAGAGACCCAGTACTTC
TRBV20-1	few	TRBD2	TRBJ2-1	CSARDLFKLAGGPGNEQFF	TGCAGTGCTAGAGACCTCTTTAAACTAGCGGGGGGGCCAGGGAATGAGCAGTTCTTC
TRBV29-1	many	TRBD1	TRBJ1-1	CSVEGQGLTEAFF	TGCAGCGTTGAAGGACAGGGACTTACTGAAGCTTTCTTT
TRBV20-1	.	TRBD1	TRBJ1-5	CSARSPTGFSNQPQHF	TGCAGTGCTAGATCCCCGACAGGGTTTAGCAATCAGCCCCAGCATTTT
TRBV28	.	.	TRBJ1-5	CASSSLPLRQLDQPQHF	TGTGCCAGCAGCTCCCTTCCCCTACGACAGCTAGATCAGCCCCAGCATTTT
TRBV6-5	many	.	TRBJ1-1	CASSFRTESNTEAFF	TGTGCCAGCAGTTTCCGGACGGAGAGTAACACTGAAGCTTTCTTT
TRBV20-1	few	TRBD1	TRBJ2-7	CSIIRDRGNEQYF	TGCAGTATAATCCGGGACAGGGGGAACGAGCAGTACTTC
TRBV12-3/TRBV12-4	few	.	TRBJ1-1	CASSRRTMNTEAFF	TGTGCCAGCAGCCGTCGTACAATGAACACTGAAGCTTTCTTT
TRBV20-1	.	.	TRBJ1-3	CSARGGSSGNTIYF	TGCAGTGCTAGAGGGGGGAGCTCTGGAAACACCATATATTTT
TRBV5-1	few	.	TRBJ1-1	CASSRETEAFF	TGCGCCAGCAGCCGCGAGACTGAAGCTTTCTTT
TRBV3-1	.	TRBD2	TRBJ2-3	CASSQRTMGLKSSDRQYF	TGTGCCAGCAGCCAACGGACCATGGGACTAAAATCCTCAGATAGGCAGTATTTT
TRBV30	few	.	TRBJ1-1	CASATGGNTEAFF	TGTGCCTCCGCCACGGGGGGGAACACTGAAGCTTTCTTT
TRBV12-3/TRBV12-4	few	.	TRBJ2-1	CASAWGDSYNEQFF	TGTGCCAGCGCCTGGGGGGACTCCTACAATGAGCAGTTCTTC
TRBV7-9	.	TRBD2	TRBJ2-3	CASGPGTSGARTTDTQYF	TGTGCCAGCGGGCCCGGGACTAGCGGGGCGAGGACCACAGATACGCAGTATTTT
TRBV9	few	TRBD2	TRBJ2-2	CASSVELAVTGELFF	TGTGCCAGCAGCGTAGAACTAGCGGTCACCGGGGAGCTGTTTTTT
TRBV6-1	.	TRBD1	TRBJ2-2	CASSIGQGISGTGELFF	TGTGCCAGCAGTATTGGACAGGGGATATCGGGCACCGGGGAGCTGTTTTTT
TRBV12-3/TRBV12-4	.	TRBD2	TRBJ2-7	CASSNEAGPYEQYF	TGTGCCAGCAGTAACGAAGCGGGGCCGTACGAGCAGTACTTC
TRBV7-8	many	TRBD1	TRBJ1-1	CASSFTGGRDTEAFF	TGTGCCAGCAGCTTCACAGGGGGGCGGGACACTGAAGCTTTCTTT
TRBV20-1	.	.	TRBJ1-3	CSALDPSGNTIYF	TGCAGTGCGCTGGATCCTTCTGGAAACACCATATATTTT
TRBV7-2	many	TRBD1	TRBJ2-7	CATTTGTGPYEQYF	TGTGCCACCACTACCGGGACAGGGCCTTACGAGCAGTACTTC